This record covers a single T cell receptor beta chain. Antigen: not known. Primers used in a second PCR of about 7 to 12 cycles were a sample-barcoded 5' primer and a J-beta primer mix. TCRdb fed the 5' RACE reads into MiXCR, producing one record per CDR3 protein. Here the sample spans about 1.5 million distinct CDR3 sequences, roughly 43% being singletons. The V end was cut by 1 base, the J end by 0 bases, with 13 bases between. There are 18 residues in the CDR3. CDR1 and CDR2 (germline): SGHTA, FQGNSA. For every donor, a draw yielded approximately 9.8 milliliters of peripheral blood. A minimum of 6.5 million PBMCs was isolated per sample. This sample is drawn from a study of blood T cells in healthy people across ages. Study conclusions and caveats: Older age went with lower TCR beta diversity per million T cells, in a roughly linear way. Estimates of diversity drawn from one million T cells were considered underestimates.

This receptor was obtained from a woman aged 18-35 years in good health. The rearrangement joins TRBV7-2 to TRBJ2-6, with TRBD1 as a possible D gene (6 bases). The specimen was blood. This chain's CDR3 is CASSLVGTPNSGANVLTF. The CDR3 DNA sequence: TGTGCCAGCAGCTTAGTCGGGACACCTAACTCTGGGGCCAACGTCCTGACTTTC.